This TCR beta chain was recorded in a study of shared clonotypes between healthy human individuals. Sequencing used immunoSEQ multiplex PCR; TCRdb keeps in-frame clones, though not all of them. The sample holds 2 million to 3 million clones, under 95% seen once. Points from the study as a whole: When compared with the clonotypes that were shared by all four sorted-subset donors, the non-shared clonotypes turned out to have lower generation probabilities.

Notes on this clone: Its antigen is not identified.

The sequence came from a man aged 18-30 years in good health. Some clones in this sample may be carry-over from other donors' samples. The sequenced sample was naive CD4+ T cells from PBMCs. Subset given: CD45RA+ positively selected.

Here the CDR3 reads CASSQAAASSSYEQYF. The CDR3 DNA reads TGCGCCAGCAGCCAAGCGGCCGCGTCGAGCTCCTACGAGCAGTACTTC. The V and J genes are TRBV4-1 and TRBJ2-7; D not certain. V gave up 1 base and J gave up 0 bases, with 13 bases separating them. The length of the CDR3 is 16 residues. CDR1 MGHRA and CDR2 YSYEKL come from the germline V gene.